This paragraph reports one T cell receptor beta chain. This receptor's antigen is unknown. No quality values exist for individual bases; no much larger clone is one base distant. The library was produced with the immunoSEQ multiplex PCR assay. For the multiplex PCR, a mixture combining 60 forward primers for TCR Vbeta segments and 13 reverse primers for TCR Jbeta segments was used. The CDR3 region of rearranged TCR beta genes was amplified from genomic DNA with a multiplex PCR assay. Amplified TCR beta libraries were sequenced as 87-base-pair reads on the Illumina HiSeq System. For the original study's pipeline: A later analysis counted around 72 million unique TCR beta chains across the 650 to 700 repertoires, and roughly 11 million of these chains were shared by at least two donors. To remove PCR and sequencing errors, raw reads were error-corrected and collapsed into unique sequences using a nearest-neighbor algorithm that merged closely related sequences. V, D and J gene segments were assigned by aligning CDR3 sequences to IMGT reference sequences. For a sequence to be retained, at least a six-nucleotide match to both a V gene segment and a J gene segment was required. A rearrangement counted as productive if the CDR3 had no stop codons and remained in frame with V and J, and every other rearrangement counted as non-productive. Following IMGT convention, CDR3 was defined as the stretch from the second conserved V-encoded cysteine to the conserved J-encoded phenylalanine. In an earlier analysis of approximately 500 of the donors, sequences lacking an unambiguous match to a single V gene segment were excluded. An earlier analysis of 500 to 600 of the donors classified V segments as functional when productive rearrangements were above 56.7% and as segregating when the standard deviation between donors was above 5%. A statistical classification framework was developed to diagnose cytomegalovirus status using the catalog of TCR beta chain sequences. V and J gene assignment, in a later analysis, came from comparing TCR nucleotide sequences with IMGT/GENE-DB human TR gene sequences. A later analysis assigned CDR3 sequences and most-parsimonious VDJ recombination scenarios with the TCRdist pipeline. In a later analysis, each TCR beta chain was defined by its CDR3 amino acid sequence together with its V-gene family, and reads lacking a unique V-gene family were excluded. A later analysis removed 550 to 700 highly shared, low-generation-probability nucleotide sequences to deal with suspected cross-contamination and a sequencing artifact. In a later analysis, a clonal expansion index was calculated for each public chain from normalized within-repertoire ranks of inferred template counts. In a later analysis, generation probabilities were computed using a VDJ recombination model fitted to out-of-frame rearrangements, and the results were checked against IGoR. In a later analysis, hypergeometric tests were used to score TCR-TCR, TCR-HLA and TCR-CMV co-occurrence, with a repertoire-size bias correction applied to TCR pairs. In a later analysis, false discovery rates were estimated by permuting HLA or CMV assignments 20 times. In a later analysis, co-occurring TCRs were grouped using DBSCAN, and TCRdist sequence similarity was added for clustering within HLA-allele-positive subsets. Co-occurrence clustering excluded repertoires with fewer than 30,000 or more than 120,000 public chains, plus five with anomalous nucleotide sharing. Here the immuneACCESS table is served through TCRdb, limited to in-frame sequences with V and J called. Missing clones are a known gap in these copies; in checked studies unresolved V genes cover under half, and the rest lacks a known reason. D and trimming were read from the DNA, whereas the V and J calls and clone size are those reported in that table. The sample profile shows about 120,000 clones; around 68% of them were found once. Around 10% of the sample lies in the top ten.

The cohort consisted of fewer than 700 healthy bone marrow donors. At the time of sampling, every cohort member was nominally healthy, though immune exposures that went unrecorded were likely present. The donor tested CMV seropositive, placing the donor among the approximately 290 seropositive members of the cohort. Each donor provided a peripheral blood sample, and peripheral blood mononuclear cells were used for TCR beta sequencing. The Qiagen DNeasy Blood Extraction Kit was used to extract genomic DNA from the blood cell samples. The data were obtained in a study of cytomegalovirus exposure and HLA in healthy donors (dated 2017 in TCRdb). Study-wide context: According to an earlier analysis of 550 to 700 of the donors, roughly 180 million T cells yielded 117 million unique TCR beta sequences and less than 300 Gb of sequence data. An early release covering roughly 580 HLA-typed donors comprised 250 to 350 gigabases of sequencing data and approximately 85 million unique TCR sequences. Among the roughly 400 genotyped donors, around 81% belonged to the genetic ancestry cluster associated with self-reported Caucasian donors. The study was designed to test whether signatures of past pathogen exposure could be identified by cataloging public T cell receptors. The T cell repertoires of 700 or so subjects were profiled by immunosequencing and related to cytomegalovirus serostatus. Besides the first cohort of some 670 subjects, a separate validation cohort made up of about 120 different subjects was used. High-throughput TCR immunosequencing, statistical association of individual TCRs with disease status, and machine learning were combined to predict cytomegalovirus infection status. A later analysis re-analyzed previously published TCR beta repertoires from approximately 670 donors and added high-resolution HLA genotyping to study TCR occurrence patterns. In the later analysis, no new phenotypic data were used to find candidate immune exposures; instead, reliance was placed on TCR beta sequences and their occurrence across donors. In an earlier analysis of roughly 540 of the donors, high-throughput TCR beta sequencing was used to judge whether each TCR beta V gene segment behaved as functional or pseudogenic. Donor age, sex, ethnicity and CMV serostatus were compiled together with the repertoire data. A later genetic analysis took genome-wide SNP genotypes for 398 of the 666 donors and used that subset as a discovery cohort. All discovery cohort repertoires had been generated using a single sequencing platform. Both class I and class II loci were covered by HLA typing, at four-digit resolution. Typing coverage varied by locus: roughly 629-630 donors for A, B, C, DRB1 and DQB1; more than 500 for DQA1; more than 600 for DPA1; about 450 for DPB1. Roughly five DR-DQ haplotypes were handled as single units for association and clustering, since linkage in the cohort was strong. Across 300 to 500 genotyped donors of the cohort, an average of about 220,000 unique TCR beta nucleotide sequences per donor were sequenced, and roughly a sixth of those sequences were non-productive.

The germline V gene encodes CDR1 SGHTA and CDR2 FQGNSA. Its CDR3 holds 15 amino acids, cysteine through phenylalanine. The read is trimmed to its CDR3 DNA, 45 bases read in frame from base 1. V loses 0 bases, J loses 4 bases, and the germline ends lie 10 bases apart. What the research found in general, with its limitations: A further reported finding was that TCR beta sequences accurately predicted the HLA-A and HLA-B alleles for most subjects in the first cohort. According to a later analysis, TCR association rates differed among HLA loci, with DRB1 alleles showing the most associated TCRs and HLA-C alleles showing the fewest. An earlier analysis of 587 of the donors showed that most TCR beta V segments appeared in productive rearrangements either about 87% or about 30% of the time, which broadly matched IMGT annotations. In this cohort, only TCR beta chains were sequenced, and detectable features were limited by the absence of alpha or paired-chain data. The 87-base-pair reads could not distinguish some IMGT-functional V segments, including TRBV6-2 and TRBV6-3, so those segments were excluded. In a later genetic analysis, a missense DCLRE1C variant was associated with V-gene and J-gene trimming of TCR beta chains, and the association was replicated in an independent cohort. According to a later analysis, parvovirus B19, influenza, CMV and Epstein-Barr virus appeared linked to several top co-occurrence clusters. A later analysis found that HLA-associated TCR beta chains were more clonally expanded and had lower generation probabilities than equally common non-associated chains. Most TCR sequences were seen in very few donors, while some public TCRs were found in many individuals. Because counts were too low, about 17 rarely observed V segments, including chromosome 9 orphons, were excluded from the earlier analysis of fewer than 650 of the donors. Specific HLA alleles were associated with 15,000 to 20,000 TCR beta sequences at a false discovery rate of 0.05 in a later analysis. The sequencing pipeline was judged likely to have produced a cluster of highly shared sequence variants as a technical artifact. Linkage disequilibrium might explain the correlated functional status among segregating V segments, but an unknown experimental factor could not be ruled out. The only immune exposure information available for the cohort was CMV serostatus. The classifier was reported to diagnose cytomegalovirus status with high specificity and sensitivity in both the original cohort and the validation cohort. HLA typing was unavailable for some donors at each locus, so association tests used only the typed subset. In vitro tests confirmed that three of the cytomegalovirus-associated TCR beta chains recognize cytomegalovirus antigens. The authors suggested that the approach could potentially be generalized to other disease states and immunological phenotypes. Most CMV-associated TCR beta chains appeared to be HLA-restricted in a later analysis, and the HLA associations seemed to be driven largely by CMV exposure. The study gave a list of 150 to 200 TCR beta chains associated with cytomegalovirus. Presence/absence analyses assumed roughly uniform sequencing depth across donors, an assumption that may not hold. Assigning TCR associations to individual alleles was difficult when HLA alleles, especially DR and DQ, strongly co-occurred. According to a later genetic analysis, donors in an Asian-associated ancestry cluster had fewer N-insertions in productive TCRs than the approximately 650-donor mean.

This receptor was taken from a woman in her forties or fifties in good health and CMV-seropositive. The sample taken for sequencing was PBMCs. Rearrangement joined TRBV7-2 to TRBJ2-1, with an unclear D gene assignment. The sequence in DNA is TGTGCCAGCAGCTTAGCGGCTTCTTCATACAATGAGCAGTTCTTC. This is translated as CASSLAASSYNEQFF.